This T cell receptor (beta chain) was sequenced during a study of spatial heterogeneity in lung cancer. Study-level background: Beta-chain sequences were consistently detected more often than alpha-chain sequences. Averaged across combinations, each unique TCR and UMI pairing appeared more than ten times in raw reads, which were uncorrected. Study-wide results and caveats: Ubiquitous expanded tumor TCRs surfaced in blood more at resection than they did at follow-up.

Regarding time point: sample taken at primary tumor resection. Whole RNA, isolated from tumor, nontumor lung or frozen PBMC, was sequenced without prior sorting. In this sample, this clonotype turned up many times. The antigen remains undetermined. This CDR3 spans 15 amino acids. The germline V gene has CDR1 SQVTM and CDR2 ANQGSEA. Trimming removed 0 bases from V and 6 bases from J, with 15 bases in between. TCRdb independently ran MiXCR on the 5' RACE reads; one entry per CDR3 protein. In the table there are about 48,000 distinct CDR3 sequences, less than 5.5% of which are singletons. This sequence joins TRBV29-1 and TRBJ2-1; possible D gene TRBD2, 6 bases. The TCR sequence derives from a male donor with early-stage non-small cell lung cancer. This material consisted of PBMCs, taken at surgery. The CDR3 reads CSVEEGGAGGNEQFF. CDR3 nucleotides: TGCAGCGTTGAAGAGGGGGGTGCGGGTGGCAATGAGCAGTTCTTC.